The present T cell receptor (beta chain) was sequenced within a study of blood T cells in healthy people across ages (dated by TCRdb to about 2015). About the full investigation: In model experiments, template switching captured roughly one uniquely barcoded TCR beta cDNA molecule for every two T cells. To track age-related changes in TCR beta repertoire diversity, the study relied on deep sequencing normalized with unique cDNA molecular identifiers. Four age groups were formed from the donors: young (average 16 years), middle-aged (just under 40), aged (more than 55) and long-lived (around 80). Donors of different ages were randomly distributed across sequencing lanes to avoid experimental bias. For two donors (one aged 18 to 29 and one aged 80 or older), the study analyzed two additional independent replicas of 1 million unique cDNA reads from the same blood draw.

Libraries were prepared through 5' RACE. For sequencing, an Illumina HiSeq 2500 was employed. The second PCR ran for about 7 to 11 cycles and used a J-beta primer mix along with a sample-barcoded 5' primer. A template-switch 5' adaptor carrying 12 random nucleotides introduced a unique molecular identifier onto each TCR beta cDNA molecule. Each sample yielded at least 3 million CDR3-containing paired-end reads. First-strand cDNA synthesis was performed from all RNA using the Mint cDNA synthesis kit, with priming by a TRBC-specific oligonucleotide. After uracil-DNA glycosylase treatment, a first 18-cycle PCR used universal primers M1SS and BC2_uni_R on all cDNA. The original methods were these. Normalization of each sample was performed by random selection of 1 million high-quality reads, each carrying a distinct molecular identifier. Reads sharing molecular identifiers were discarded rather than binned into consensus sequences. MiTCR, with a Q25 quality threshold and the strictest error-elimination algorithm, was used for CDR3 identification, clonotype clustering and error correction. Lower-bound total TCR beta diversity was estimated with a nonparametric unseen species model using Euler transformation. TCRdb ran its own pipeline on the public reads, namely fastp trimming at Q25 and MiXCR clone calling, and kept in-frame beta chains. All rows with the same CDR3 protein become a single entry with the most common DNA and genes. The V and J calls follow TCRdb's processing rather than the paper's. The sample table shows 780,000 or so distinct CDR3 sequences, and less than 70% are seen once. 40% to 50% of the sample belongs to the ten largest clones.

Study-wide findings and limitations: The percentage of naive T cells measured by flow cytometry correlated strongly with observed TCR beta diversity. Because profiling used bulk unsorted PBMCs, naive and antigen-experienced compartments could not be compared conclusively. The CMV infection status of donors was not known, potentially confounding age-related changes in expanded clonotypes. Estimates of total diversity based on one million sequenced T cells were considered lower bounds and underestimates. Observed TCR beta diversity per million T cells fell roughly linearly with age, and a significant reduction was already apparent by age around 36. Compared with the aged group, the long-lived group had more naive CD4+ T cells, fewer expanded clones and increased TCR diversity, a pattern suggesting age selection.

Regarding this clonotype: It has no known antigen specificity. Per-base qualities were not stored, and no clone one base away is much larger.

The germline V end is reduced by 8 bases and the J end by 6 bases; junction bases left unmatched: 25. CDR1 and CDR2 are read off the germline V gene as SNHLY and FYNNEI. The CDR3, from cysteine to phenylalanine, totals 19 residues. Of all the DNA, just the CDR3 is kept, 57 bases in frame from base 1. Systemically healthy Caucasian individuals from Russia, over 30 in total and aged about 6 to 95 years, were included as donors. Each donor gave 8 to 10 milliliters of peripheral blood, collected into EDTA-treated Vacutainer tubes. Ficoll-Paque density-gradient centrifugation was used to isolate PBMCs, with at least 6 million obtained per sample. Total RNA was extracted from PBMCs with Trizol reagent, with at least 5.5 micrograms obtained per sample. The percentages of naive CD45RAhigh/CD27high T cells were determined by flow cytometry on a PBMC aliquot from every donor.

The sequenced material came from blood. This clonotype was obtained from an older man in good health. The rearrangement combines TRBV2 with TRBJ2-1; TRBD2 matches 7 bases in the middle. The bases read TGTGCCAGCCAAGAAACCATTGTCCAATTAGCGGGCCGCCTCAATGAGCAGTTCTTC. It codes for CASQETIVQLAGRLNEQFF.